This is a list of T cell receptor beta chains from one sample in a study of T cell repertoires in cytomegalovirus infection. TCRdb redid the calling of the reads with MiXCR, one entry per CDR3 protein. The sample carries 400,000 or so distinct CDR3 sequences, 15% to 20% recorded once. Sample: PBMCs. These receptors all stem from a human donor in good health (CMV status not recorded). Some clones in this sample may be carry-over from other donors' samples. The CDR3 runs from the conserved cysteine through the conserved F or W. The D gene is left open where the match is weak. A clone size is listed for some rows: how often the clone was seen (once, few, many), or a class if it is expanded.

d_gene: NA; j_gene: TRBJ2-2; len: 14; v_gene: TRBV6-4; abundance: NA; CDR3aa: CASSEVGATGELFF; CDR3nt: TGTGCCAGCAGTGAAGTAGGGGCCACCGGGGAGCTGTTTTTT
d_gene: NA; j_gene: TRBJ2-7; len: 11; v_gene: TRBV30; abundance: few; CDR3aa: CAWSITFEQYF; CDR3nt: TGTGCCTGGAGTATAACGTTCGAGCAGTACTTC
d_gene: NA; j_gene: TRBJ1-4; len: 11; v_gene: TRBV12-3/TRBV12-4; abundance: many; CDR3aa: CASAFDEKLFF; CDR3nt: TGTGCCAGCGCCTTTGATGAAAAACTGTTTTTT
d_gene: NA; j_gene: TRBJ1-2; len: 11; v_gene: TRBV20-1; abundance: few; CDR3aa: CSARVPVGATF; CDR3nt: TGCAGTGCTAGAGTACCGGTCGGGGCCACCTTC
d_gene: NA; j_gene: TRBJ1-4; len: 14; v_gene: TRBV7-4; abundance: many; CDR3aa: CASSHHRLNEKLFF; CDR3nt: TGTGCCAGCAGCCACCACAGGCTAAATGAAAAACTGTTTTTT
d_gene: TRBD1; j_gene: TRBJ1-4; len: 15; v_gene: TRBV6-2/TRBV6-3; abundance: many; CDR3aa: CASSSTGGGYEKLFF; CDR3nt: TGTGCCAGCAGTTCTACAGGGGGCGGCTATGAAAAACTGTTTTTT
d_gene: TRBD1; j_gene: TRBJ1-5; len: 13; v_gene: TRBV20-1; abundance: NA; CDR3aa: CSARRQGNQPQHF; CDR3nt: TGCAGTGCTAGACGACAGGGTAATCAGCCCCAGCATTTT
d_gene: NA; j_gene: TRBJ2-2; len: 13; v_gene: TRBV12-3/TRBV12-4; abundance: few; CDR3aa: CASKGKNTGELFF; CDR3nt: TGTGCCAGTAAAGGAAAGAACACCGGGGAGCTGTTTTTT
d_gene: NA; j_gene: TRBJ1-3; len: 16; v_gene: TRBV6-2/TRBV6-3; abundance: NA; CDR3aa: CASSYLTGPSGNTIYF; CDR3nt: TGTGCCAGCAGTTACTTGACAGGACCATCCGGAAACACCATATATTTT
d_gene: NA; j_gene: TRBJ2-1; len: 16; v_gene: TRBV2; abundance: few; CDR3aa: CASSGGLKSSYNEQFF; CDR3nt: TGTGCCAGCAGCGGGGGACTTAAAAGCTCCTACAATGAGCAGTTCTTC
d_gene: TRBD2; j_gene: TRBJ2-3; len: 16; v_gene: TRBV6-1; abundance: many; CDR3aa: CASELAGGPSTDTQYF; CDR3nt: TGTGCCAGCGAACTAGCGGGAGGACCTAGCACAGATACGCAGTATTTT
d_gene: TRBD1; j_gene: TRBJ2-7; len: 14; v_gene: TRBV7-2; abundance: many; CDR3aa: CASSARDRGLEQYF; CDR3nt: TGTGCCAGCAGCGCCCGGGACAGGGGGCTCGAGCAGTACTTC
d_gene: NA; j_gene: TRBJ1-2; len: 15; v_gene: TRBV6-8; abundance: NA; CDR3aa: CASSPGRSPNYGYTF; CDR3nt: TGTGCCAGCAGTCCGGGACGGAGTCCTAACTATGGCTACACCTTC
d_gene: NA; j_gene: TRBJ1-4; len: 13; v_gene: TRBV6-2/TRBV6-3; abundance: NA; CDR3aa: CATQGATNEKLFF; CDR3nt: TGTGCCACCCAGGGTGCAACTAATGAAAAACTGTTTTTT
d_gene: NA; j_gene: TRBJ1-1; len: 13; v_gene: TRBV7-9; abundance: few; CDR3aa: CASTQPGNPEAFF; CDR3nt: TGTGCCAGCACGCAACCGGGCAACCCTGAAGCTTTCTTT
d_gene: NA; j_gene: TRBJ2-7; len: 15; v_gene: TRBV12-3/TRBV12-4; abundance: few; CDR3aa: CASSSKAVHSYEQYF; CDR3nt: TGTGCCAGCAGTTCAAAAGCGGTCCACTCCTACGAGCAGTACTTC
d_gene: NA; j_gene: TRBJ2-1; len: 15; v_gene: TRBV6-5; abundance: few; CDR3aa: CASSYFSGPYNEQFF; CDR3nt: TGTGCCAGCAGTTACTTTAGCGGACCCTACAATGAGCAGTTCTTC
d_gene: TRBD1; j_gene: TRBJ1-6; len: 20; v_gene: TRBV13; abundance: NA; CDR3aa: CASSDKKGQGGSSYNSPLHF; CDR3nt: TGTGCCAGCAGCGATAAGAAAGGACAGGGGGGGAGCTCCTATAATTCACCCCTCCACTTT
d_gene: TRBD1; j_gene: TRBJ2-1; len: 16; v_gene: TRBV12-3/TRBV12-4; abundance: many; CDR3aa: CASSSDRGDSYNEQFF; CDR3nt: TGTGCCAGCAGTTCGGACAGGGGAGACTCCTACAATGAGCAGTTCTTC
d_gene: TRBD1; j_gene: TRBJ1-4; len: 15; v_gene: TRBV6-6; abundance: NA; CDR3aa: CASSYSTGGFEKLFF; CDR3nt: TGTGCCAGCAGTTACTCGACAGGGGGATTTGAAAAACTGTTTTTT
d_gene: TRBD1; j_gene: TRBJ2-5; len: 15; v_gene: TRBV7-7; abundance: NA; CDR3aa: CASSRGTANQETQYF; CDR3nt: TGTGCCAGCAGCCGAGGGACAGCGAATCAAGAGACCCAGTACTTC
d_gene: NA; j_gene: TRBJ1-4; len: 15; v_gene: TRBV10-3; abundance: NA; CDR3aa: CAISESSRRHEKLFF; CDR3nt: TGTGCCATCAGTGAGTCGAGCAGGAGACATGAAAAACTGTTTTTT
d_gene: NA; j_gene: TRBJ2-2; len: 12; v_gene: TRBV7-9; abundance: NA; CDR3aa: CASSFRGRELFF; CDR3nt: TGTGCCAGCAGCTTTCGGGGAAGGGAGCTGTTTTTT
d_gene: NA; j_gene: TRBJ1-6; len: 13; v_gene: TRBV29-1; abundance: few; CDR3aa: CSAQSSYNSPLHF; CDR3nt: TGCAGCGCGCAGAGCTCCTATAATTCACCCCTCCACTTT
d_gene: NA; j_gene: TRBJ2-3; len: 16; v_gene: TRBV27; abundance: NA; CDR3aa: CASSQHPGRITDTQYF; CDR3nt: TGTGCCAGCAGCCAACATCCGGGACGAATCACAGATACGCAGTATTTT
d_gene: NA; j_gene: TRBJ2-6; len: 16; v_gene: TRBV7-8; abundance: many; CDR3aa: CASSLGRLGGANVLTF; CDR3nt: TGTGCCAGCAGCTTGGGACGTCTGGGTGGGGCCAACGTCCTGACTTTC
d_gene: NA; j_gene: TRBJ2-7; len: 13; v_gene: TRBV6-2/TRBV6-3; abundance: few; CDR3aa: CASTNLADYEQYF; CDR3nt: TGTGCCAGCACCAACCTAGCCGACTACGAGCAGTACTTC
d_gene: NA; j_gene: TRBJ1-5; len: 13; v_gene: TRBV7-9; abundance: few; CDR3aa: CASSLEGRQPQHF; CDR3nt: TGTGCCAGCAGCTTAGAGGGCAGGCAGCCCCAGCATTTT
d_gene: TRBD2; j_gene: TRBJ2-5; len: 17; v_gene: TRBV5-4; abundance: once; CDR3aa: CASSLGTSGGAEETQYF; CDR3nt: TGTGCCAGCAGCTTGGGGACTAGCGGGGGGGCCGAAGAGACCCAGTACTTC
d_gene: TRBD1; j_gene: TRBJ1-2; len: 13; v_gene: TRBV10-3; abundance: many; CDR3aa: CAIASTGGKSYTF; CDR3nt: TGTGCCATCGCCTCCACAGGGGGGAAAAGCTACACCTTC
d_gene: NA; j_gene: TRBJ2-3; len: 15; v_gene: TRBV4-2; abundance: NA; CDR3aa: CASSQSPTDRDTQYF; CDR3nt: TGTGCCAGCAGCCAAAGCCCCACGGACCGTGATACGCAGTATTTT
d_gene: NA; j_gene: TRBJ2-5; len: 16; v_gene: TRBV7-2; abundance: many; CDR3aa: CASSSRPTNRGETQYF; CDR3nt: TGTGCCAGCAGCTCACGGCCGACGAATCGAGGAGAGACCCAGTACTTC
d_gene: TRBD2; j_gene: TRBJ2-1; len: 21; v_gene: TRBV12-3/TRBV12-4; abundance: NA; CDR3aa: CASSSPTSGIPPGSSYNEQFF; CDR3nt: TGTGCCAGCAGTTCCCCGACTAGCGGGATCCCCCCTGGGAGCTCCTACAATGAGCAGTTCTTC
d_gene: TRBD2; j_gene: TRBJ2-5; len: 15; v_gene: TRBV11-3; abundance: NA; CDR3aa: CASSLDGTSPETQYF; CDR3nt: TGTGCCAGCAGCTTAGATGGGACTAGCCCAGAGACCCAGTACTTC
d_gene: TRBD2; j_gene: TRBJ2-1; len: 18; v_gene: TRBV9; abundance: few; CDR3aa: CASSFGSGITLSYNEQFF; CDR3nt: TGTGCCAGCAGTTTTGGTAGCGGGATTACGCTCTCCTACAATGAGCAGTTCTTC
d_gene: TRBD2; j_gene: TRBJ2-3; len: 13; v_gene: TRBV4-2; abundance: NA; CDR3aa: CASSGLAGDTQYF; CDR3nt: TGTGCCAGCAGTGGGCTAGCGGGGGATACGCAGTATTTT
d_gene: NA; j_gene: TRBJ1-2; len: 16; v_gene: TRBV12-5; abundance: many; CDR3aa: CASGLVRSGGSYGYTF; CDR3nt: TGTGCTAGTGGTTTGGTACGGTCTGGGGGCAGCTATGGCTACACCTTC
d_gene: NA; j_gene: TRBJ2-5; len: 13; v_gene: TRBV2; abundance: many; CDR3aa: CASLPGTTETQYF; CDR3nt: TGTGCCAGCCTACCCGGGACAACGGAGACCCAGTACTTC
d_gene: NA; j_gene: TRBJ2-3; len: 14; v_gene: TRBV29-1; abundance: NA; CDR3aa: CSVARDSEADTQYF; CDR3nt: TGCAGCGTTGCCCGGGACTCTGAGGCAGATACGCAGTATTTT
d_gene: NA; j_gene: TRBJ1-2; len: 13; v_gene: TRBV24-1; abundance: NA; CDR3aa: CATSDPGIYGYTF; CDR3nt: TGTGCCACCAGTGATCCCGGGATCTATGGCTACACCTTC
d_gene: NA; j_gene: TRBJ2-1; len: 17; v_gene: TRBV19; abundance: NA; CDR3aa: CASAKLGARGLYNEQFF; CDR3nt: TGTGCCAGTGCTAAGCTAGGGGCACGGGGTTTGTACAATGAGCAGTTCTTC
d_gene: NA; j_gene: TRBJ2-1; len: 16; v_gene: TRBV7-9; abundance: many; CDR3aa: CASSLRRTGNYNEQFF; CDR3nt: TGTGCCAGCAGCTTACGTAGGACGGGCAACTACAATGAGCAGTTCTTC
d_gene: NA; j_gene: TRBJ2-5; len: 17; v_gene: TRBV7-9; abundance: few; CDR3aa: CASSPRLLDGPQETQYF; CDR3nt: TGTGCCAGCAGCCCCCGACTTCTGGACGGACCCCAAGAGACCCAGTACTTC
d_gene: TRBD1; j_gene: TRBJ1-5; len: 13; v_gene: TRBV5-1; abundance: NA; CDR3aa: CASSGTGSEPQHF; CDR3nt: TGCGCCAGCAGCGGGACAGGGTCGGAGCCCCAGCATTTT
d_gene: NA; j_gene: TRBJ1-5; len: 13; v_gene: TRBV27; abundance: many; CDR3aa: CASSFGLTGPQHF; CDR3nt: TGTGCCAGCAGTTTTGGCCTAACGGGACCCCAGCATTTT
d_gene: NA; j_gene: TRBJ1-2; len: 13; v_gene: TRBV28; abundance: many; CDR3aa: CASSFSPNYGYTF; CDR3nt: TGTGCCAGCAGTTTCTCGCCTAACTATGGCTACACCTTC
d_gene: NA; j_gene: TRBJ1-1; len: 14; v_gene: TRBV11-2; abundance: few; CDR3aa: CASSLVGGETEAFF; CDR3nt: TGTGCCAGCAGCTTAGTGGGGGGAGAGACTGAAGCTTTCTTT
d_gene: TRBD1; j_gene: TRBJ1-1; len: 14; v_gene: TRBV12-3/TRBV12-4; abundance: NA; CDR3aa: CASSFRQGAPEAFF; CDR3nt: TGTGCCAGCAGTTTTAGGCAGGGGGCACCTGAAGCTTTCTTT
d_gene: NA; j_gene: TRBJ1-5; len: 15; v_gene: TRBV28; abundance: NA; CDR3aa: CASRTRGYSNQPQHF; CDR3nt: TGTGCCAGCAGGACCAGGGGTTATAGCAATCAGCCCCAGCATTTT
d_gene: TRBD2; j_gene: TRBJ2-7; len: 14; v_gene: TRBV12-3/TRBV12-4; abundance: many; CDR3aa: CASTYSGRASEQYF; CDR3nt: TGTGCCAGCACCTATAGCGGGAGGGCCTCCGAGCAGTACTTC
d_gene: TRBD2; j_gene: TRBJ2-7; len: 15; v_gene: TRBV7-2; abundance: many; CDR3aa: CASSLSLQREHEQYF; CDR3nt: TGTGCCAGCAGCCTAAGTCTCCAGCGGGAGCACGAGCAGTACTTC
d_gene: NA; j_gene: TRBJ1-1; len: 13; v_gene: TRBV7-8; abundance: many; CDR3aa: CASSLQGFTEAFF; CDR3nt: TGTGCCAGCAGCTTACAGGGGTTCACTGAAGCTTTCTTT